Listed below are T cell receptor beta chains from one sample, sequenced in a study of T cells in Graves' hyperthyroidism and ophthalmopathy. TCRdb reanalysed the multiplex PCR reads using MiXCR and keeps one entry per CDR3 protein. The sample shows about 260,000 distinct CDR3 sequences, about 25% of them seen only once. The sample was blood. These receptors all come from a man aged 40-49 years with Graves' hyperthyroidism that later progressed to Graves' ophthalmopathy. Each CDR3 is given with its conserved first and last residue. A D gene is named only where the DNA matches it firmly. Clone size is stated in some rows and not others, as once, few, many or a class when expanded.

>TRBV12-3/TRBV12-4|many|TRBJ2-7|.
CASSLVGRPSYEQYF
TGTGCCAGCAGTTTAGTTGGGAGGCCCTCCTACGAGCAGTACTTC
>TRBV30|many|TRBJ1-1|TRBD1
CAWSTTDRGLNTEAFF
TGTGCCTGGAGTACTACGGACAGGGGGTTGAACACTGAAGCTTTCTTT
>TRBV3-1|.|TRBJ2-7|.
CASSQDLTGGEQYF
TGTGCCAGCAGCCAAGATTTAACGGGCGGCGAGCAGTACTTC
>TRBV6-5|many|TRBJ1-1|.
CASSIGREAFF
TGTGCCAGCAGTATTGGGAGGGAAGCTTTCTTT
>TRBV12-5|many|TRBJ2-7|TRBD1
CASGPGTGRSYEQYF
TGTGCTAGTGGTCCTGGGACAGGAAGATCCTACGAGCAGTACTTC
>TRBV14|many|TRBJ1-1|.
CASSQDTPSTEAFF
TGTGCCAGCAGCCAAGATACACCTTCCACTGAAGCTTTCTTT
>TRBV12-3/TRBV12-4|many|TRBJ1-1|.
CASRQMTAGTEAFF
TGTGCCAGCAGACAAATGACAGCGGGCACTGAAGCTTTCTTT
>TRBV10-3|many|TRBJ2-2|.
CAISERGNTGELFF
TGTGCCATCAGTGAGAGGGGTAACACCGGGGAGCTGTTTTTT
>TRBV28|many|TRBJ2-7|TRBD2
CASSSISGLRDEQYF
TGTGCCAGCAGTTCAATTAGCGGGTTGAGGGACGAGCAGTACTTC
>TRBV3-1|many|TRBJ2-7|TRBD1
CASRGTGGLSEQYF
TGTGCCAGCAGGGGTACAGGGGGACTGAGTGAGCAGTACTTC
>TRBV19|many|TRBJ2-3|TRBD1
CASSKGTGTDTQYF
TGTGCCAGTAGTAAAGGGACAGGGACAGATACGCAGTATTTT
>TRBV7-7|many|TRBJ2-5|TRBD2
CASSPQWASGRGTQYF
TGTGCTAGCAGCCCCCAGTGGGCTAGCGGGAGAGGCACCCAGTACTTC
>TRBV4-2|many|TRBJ2-7|TRBD2
CASSQVLAGYSYEQYF
TGTGCCAGCAGCCAAGTCTTAGCGGGATACTCCTACGAGCAGTACTTC
>TRBV2|many|TRBJ2-5|TRBD1
CASSRQGLETQYF
TGTGCCAGCAGTAGACAGGGTCTGGAGACCCAGTACTTC
>TRBV6-1|.|TRBJ1-2|.
CASRGQENYGYTF
TGTGCCAGCAGGGGTCAGGAGAACTATGGCTACACCTTC
>TRBV12-3/TRBV12-4|few|TRBJ2-5|TRBD2
CASSGGGGGPKTQYF
TGTGCCAGCAGCGGTGGCGGGGGGGGCCCAAAGACCCAGTACTTC
>TRBV12-3/TRBV12-4|.|TRBJ1-2|.
CASSLGNQNYGYTF
TGTGCCAGCAGTCTAGGGAATCAGAACTATGGCTACACCTTC
>TRBV5-5|many|TRBJ1-2|.
CASSLNTNYGYTF
TGTGCCAGCAGCTTGAACACTAACTATGGCTACACCTTC
>TRBV6-5|once|TRBJ1-5|.
CASSYAPSAVSPSIF
.
>TRBV30|many|TRBJ1-2|.
CAWSVPAYYGYTF
TGTGCCTGGAGTGTACCGGCCTACTATGGCTACACCTTC
>TRBV5-4|many|TRBJ2-7|.
CASSFNLAPRTNYYEQYF
TGTGCCAGCAGCTTCAACCTAGCACCAAGAACCAATTACTACGAGCAGTACTTC